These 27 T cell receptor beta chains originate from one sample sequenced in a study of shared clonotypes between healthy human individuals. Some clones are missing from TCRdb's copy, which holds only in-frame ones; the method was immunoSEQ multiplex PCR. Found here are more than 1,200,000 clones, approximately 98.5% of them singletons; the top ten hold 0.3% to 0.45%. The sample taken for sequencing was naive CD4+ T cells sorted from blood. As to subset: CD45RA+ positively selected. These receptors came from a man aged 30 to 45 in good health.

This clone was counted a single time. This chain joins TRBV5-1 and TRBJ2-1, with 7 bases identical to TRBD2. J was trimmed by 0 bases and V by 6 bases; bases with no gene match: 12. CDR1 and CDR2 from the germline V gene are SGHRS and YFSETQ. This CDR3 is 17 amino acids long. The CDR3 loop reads CASTPGRGPNSYNEQFF. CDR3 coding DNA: TGCGCCAGCACCCCAGGGAGGGGCCCAAACTCCTACAATGAGCAGTTCTTC.

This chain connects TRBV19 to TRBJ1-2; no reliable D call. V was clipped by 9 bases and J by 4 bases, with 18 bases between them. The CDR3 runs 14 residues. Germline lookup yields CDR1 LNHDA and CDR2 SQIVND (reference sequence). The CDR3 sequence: CASTPGRQTYGYTF. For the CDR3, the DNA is TGTGCCAGCACCCCCGGCCGGCAGACCTATGGCTACACCTTC.

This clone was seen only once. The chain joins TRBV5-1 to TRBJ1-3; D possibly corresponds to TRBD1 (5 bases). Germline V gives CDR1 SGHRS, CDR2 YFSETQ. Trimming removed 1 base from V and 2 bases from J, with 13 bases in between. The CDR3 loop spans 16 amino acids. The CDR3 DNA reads TGCGCCAGCAGCTTGAGGGGACTGGGGGCTGGAAACACCATATATTTT. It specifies CASSLRGLGAGNTIYF.

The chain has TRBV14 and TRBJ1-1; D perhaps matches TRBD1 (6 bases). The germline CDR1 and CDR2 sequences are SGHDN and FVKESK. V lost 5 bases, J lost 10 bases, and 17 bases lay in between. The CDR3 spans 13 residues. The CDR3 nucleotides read TGTGCCAGCAGCACACAGGGCCTAGCGGCAGCTTTCTTT. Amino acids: CASSTQGLAAAFF.

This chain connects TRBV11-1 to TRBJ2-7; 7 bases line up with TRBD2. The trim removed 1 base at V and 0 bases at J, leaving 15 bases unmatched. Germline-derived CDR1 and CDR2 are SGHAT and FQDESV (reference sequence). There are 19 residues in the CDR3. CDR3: CASSLGGMASGWSSYEQYF. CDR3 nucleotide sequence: TGTGCCAGCAGCTTAGGCGGGATGGCTAGCGGTTGGAGCTCCTACGAGCAGTACTTC.

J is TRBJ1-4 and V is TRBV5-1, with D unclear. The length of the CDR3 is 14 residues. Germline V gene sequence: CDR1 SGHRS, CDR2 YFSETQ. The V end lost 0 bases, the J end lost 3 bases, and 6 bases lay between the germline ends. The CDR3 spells CASSLDSSNEKLFF. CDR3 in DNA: TGCGCCAGCAGCTTGGACAGCTCTAATGAAAAACTGTTTTTT.

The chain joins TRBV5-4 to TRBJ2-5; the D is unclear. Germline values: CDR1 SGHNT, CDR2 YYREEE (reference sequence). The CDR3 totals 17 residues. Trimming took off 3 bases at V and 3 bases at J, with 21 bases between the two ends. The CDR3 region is CASSSSLDPRSEETQYF. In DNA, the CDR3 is TGTGCCAGCAGCTCCTCATTGGACCCTAGGTCCGAAGAGACCCAGTACTTC.

For the CDR3, the DNA is TGTGCCAGCAGCCCGCGTCCGCGTCAGGGTTGGAGGGAACAAGAGACCCAGTACTTC. Amino acid sequence: CASSPRPRQGWREQETQYF. This chain links TRBV7-2 with TRBJ2-5, with D possibly TRBD2 on 6 matching bases. The CDR3 is 19 amino acids. V gave up 5 bases and J gave up 2 bases, with 27 bases separating them. The germline CDR1 and CDR2 sequences are SGHTA and FQGNSA.

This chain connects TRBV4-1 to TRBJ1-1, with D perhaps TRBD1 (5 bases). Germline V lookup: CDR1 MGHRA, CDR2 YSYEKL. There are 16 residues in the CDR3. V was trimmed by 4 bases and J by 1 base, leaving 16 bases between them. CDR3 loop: CASSPLQRGSNTEAFF. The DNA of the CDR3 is TGCGCCAGCAGCCCGCTTCAGAGGGGCTCGAACACTGAAGCTTTCTTT.

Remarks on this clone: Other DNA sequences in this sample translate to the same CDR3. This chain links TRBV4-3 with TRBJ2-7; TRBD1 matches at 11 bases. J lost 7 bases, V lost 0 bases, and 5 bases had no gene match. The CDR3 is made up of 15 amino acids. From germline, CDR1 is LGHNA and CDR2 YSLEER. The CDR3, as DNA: TGCGCCAGCAGCCAAGAAGGACAGGGGGCGTATGAGCAGTACTTC. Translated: CASSQEGQGAYEQYF.

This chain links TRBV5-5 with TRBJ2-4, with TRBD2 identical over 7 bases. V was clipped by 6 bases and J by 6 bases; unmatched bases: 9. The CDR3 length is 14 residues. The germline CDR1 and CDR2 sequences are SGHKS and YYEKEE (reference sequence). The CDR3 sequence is CASTGLGMRNIQYF. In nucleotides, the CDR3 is TGTGCCAGCACTGGACTAGGGATGAGAAACATTCAGTACTTC. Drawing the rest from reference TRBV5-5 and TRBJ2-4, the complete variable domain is DAGVTQSPTHLIKTRGQQVTLRCSPISGHKSVSWYQQVLGQGPQFIFQYYEKEERGRGNFPDRFSARQFPNYSSELNVNALLLGDSALYLCASTGLGMRNIQYFGAGTRLSVL.

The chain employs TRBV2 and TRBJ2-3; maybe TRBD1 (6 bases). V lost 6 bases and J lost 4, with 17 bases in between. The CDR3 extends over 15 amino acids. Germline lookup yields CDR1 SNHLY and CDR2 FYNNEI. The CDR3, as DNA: TGTGCCAGCAGAAAACAGGGAAGCCTACCAGATACGCAGTATTTT. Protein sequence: CASRKQGSLPDTQYF.

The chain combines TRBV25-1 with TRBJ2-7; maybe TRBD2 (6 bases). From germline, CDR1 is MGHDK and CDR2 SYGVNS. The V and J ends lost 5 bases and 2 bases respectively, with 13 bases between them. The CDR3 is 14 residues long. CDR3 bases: TGTGCCAGCAGTCGGGTAGCGGTTCCCTACGAGCAGTACTTC. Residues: CASSRVAVPYEQYF.

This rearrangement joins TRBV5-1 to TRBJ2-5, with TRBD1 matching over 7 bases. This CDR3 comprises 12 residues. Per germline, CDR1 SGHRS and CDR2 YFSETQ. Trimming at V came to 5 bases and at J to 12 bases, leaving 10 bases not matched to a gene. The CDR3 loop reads CASSRSGTDEYF. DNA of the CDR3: TGCGCCAGCAGTCGATCGGGGACAGATGAGTACTTC.

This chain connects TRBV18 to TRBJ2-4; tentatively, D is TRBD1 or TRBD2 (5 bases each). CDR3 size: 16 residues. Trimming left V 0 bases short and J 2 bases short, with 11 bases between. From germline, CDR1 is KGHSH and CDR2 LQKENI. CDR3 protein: CASSPPGVGSKNIQYF. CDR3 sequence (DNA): TGTGCCAGCTCACCACCGGGGGTCGGTTCCAAAAACATTCAGTACTTC.

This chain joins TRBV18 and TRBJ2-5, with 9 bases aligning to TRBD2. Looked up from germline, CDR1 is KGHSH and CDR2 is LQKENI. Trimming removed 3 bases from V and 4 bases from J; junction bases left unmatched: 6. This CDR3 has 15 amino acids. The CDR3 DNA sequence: TGTGCCAGCTCACCGCTAGCGGGGATCGGAGAGACCCAGTACTTC. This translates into CASSPLAGIGETQYF.

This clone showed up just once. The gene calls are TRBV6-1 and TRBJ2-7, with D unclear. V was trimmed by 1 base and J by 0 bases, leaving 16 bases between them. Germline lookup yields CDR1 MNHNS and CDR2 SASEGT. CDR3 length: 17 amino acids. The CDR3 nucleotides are TGTGCCAGCAGTGAAGAGCCGGAGATTACCTTCTCCTACGAGCAGTACTTC. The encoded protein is CASSEEPEITFSYEQYF.

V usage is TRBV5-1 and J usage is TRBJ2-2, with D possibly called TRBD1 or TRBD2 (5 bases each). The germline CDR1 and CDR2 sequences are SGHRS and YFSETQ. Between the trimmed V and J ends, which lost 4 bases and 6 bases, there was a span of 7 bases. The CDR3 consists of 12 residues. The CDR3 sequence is CASSRDAGELFF. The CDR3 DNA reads TGCGCCAGCAGCCGGGACGCCGGGGAGCTGTTTTTT.

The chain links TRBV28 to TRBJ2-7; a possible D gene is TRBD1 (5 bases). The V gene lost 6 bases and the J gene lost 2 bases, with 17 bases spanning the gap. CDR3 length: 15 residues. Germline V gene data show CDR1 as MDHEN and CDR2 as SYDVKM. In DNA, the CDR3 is TGTGCCAGCAGGGGTTACAATCAGGGCACCTACGAGCAGTACTTC. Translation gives CASRGYNQGTYEQYF.

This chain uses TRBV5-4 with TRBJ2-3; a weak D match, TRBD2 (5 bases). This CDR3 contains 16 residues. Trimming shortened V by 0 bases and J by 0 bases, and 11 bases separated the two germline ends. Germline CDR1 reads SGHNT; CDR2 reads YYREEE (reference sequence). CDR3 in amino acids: CASSLAFRTSTDTQYF. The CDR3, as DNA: TGTGCCAGCAGCTTGGCCTTTCGGACTAGCACAGATACGCAGTATTTT.

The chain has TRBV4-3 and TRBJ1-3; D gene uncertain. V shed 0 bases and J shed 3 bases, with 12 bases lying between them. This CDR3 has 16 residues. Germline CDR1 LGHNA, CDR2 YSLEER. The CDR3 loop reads CASSQEGTRFGNTIYF. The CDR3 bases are TGCGCCAGCAGCCAAGAAGGCACGCGATTTGGAAACACCATATATTTT.

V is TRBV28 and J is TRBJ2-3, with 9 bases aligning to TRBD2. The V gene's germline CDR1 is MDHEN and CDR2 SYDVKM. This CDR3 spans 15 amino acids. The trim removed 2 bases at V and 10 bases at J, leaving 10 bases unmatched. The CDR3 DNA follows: TGTGCCAGCAGTTTAGGGCGGGAGGGCCTCCGGGCGCAGTATTTT. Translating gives CASSLGREGLRAQYF.

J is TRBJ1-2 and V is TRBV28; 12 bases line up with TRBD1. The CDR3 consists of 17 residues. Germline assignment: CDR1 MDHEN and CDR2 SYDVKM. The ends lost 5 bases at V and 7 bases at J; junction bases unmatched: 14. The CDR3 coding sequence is TGTGCCAGCAGTCGCCACCAACCCGGGACAGGGGGCTCTGGCTACACCTTC. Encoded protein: CASSRHQPGTGGSGYTF.

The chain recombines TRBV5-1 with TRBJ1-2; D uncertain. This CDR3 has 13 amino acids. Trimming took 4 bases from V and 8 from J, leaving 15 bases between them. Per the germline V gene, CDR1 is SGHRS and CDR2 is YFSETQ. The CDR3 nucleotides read TGCGCCAGCAGCGAGGTGGGGTTTGAAGGCTACACCTTC. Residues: CASSEVGFEGYTF. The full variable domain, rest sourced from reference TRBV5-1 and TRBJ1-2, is KAGVTQTPRYLIKTRGQQVTLSCSPISGHRSVSWYQQTPGQGLQFLFEYFSETQRNKGNFPGRFSGRQFSNSRSEMNVSTLELGDSALYLCASSEVGFEGYTFGSGTRLTVV.

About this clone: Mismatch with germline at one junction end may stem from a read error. The CDR3 nucleotides read TGTGCCAGCAGTATACCACCTGGGGGGACTGTATTC. It codes for CASSIPPGGTVF. The chain uses TRBV28 and TRBJ2-7; tentatively, D is TRBD2 (6 bases). CDR1 is MDHEN, CDR2 SYDVKM, per germline. The CDR3 spans 12 residues.

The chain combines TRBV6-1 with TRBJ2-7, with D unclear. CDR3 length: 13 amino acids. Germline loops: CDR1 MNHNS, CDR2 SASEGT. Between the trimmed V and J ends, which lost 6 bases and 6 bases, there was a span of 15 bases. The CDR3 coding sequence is TGTGCCAGCAGGGACCGAGCCCCGCTCGAGCAGTACTTC. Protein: CASRDRAPLEQYF.

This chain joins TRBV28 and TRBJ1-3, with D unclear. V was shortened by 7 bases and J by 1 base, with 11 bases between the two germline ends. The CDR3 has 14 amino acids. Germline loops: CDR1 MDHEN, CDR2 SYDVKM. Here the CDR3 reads CASTPGVSGNTIYF. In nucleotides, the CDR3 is TGTGCCAGCACCCCCGGGGTATCTGGAAACACCATATATTTT.